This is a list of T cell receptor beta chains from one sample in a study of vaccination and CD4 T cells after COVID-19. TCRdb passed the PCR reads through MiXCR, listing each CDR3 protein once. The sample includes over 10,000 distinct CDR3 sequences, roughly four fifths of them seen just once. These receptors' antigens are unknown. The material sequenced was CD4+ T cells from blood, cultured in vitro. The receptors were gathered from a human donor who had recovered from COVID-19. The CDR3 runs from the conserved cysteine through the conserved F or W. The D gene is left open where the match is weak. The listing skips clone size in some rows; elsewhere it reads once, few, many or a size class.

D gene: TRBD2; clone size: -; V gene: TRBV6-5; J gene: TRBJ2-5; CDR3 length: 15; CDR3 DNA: TGTGCCAGCAGTTACCGGGAGGGAGTTTGGGAGACCCAGTACTTC; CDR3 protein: CASSYREGVWETQYF
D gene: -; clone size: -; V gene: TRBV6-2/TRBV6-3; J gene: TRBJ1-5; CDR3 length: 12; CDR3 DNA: TGTGCCAGCAGTCCGGGTGCAGGGCCCCAGCATTTT; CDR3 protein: CASSPGAGPQHF
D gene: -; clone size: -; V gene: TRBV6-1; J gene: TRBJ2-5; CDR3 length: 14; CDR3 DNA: TGTGCCAGCAGTGAGCGGGGCCCACCAGAGACCCAGTACTTC; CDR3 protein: CASSERGPPETQYF
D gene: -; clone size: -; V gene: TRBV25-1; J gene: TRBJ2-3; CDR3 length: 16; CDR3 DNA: TGTGCCAGCAGTGAATCCGCTTACTCTAGCACAGATACGCAGTATTTT; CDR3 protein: CASSESAYSSTDTQYF
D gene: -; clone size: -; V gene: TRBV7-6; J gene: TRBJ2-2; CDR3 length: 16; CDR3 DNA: TGTGCCAGCAGCTTAGAGCTGACATTGAACACCGGGGAGCTGTTTTTT; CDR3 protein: CASSLELTLNTGELFF
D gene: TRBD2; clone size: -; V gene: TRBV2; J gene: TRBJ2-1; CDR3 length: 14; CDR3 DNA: TGTGCCAGCGGGGACTATCCAGTTTACAATGAGCAGTTCTTC; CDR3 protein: CASGDYPVYNEQFF
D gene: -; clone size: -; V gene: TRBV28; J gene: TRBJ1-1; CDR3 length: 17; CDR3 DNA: TGTGCCAGCAGTTTTCAGGGGAAAGCTTTGCTGAACACTGAAGCTTTCTTT; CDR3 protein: CASSFQGKALLNTEAFF
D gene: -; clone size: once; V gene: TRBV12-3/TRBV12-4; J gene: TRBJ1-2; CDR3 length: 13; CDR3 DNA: TGTGCCAGCAGTTTACGACAGAGGGATGGCTACACCTTC; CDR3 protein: CASSLRQRDGYTF
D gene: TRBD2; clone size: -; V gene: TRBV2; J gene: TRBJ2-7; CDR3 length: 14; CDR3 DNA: TGTGCCAGCAAGAACCCTAGCGGGACCTACGAGCAGTACTTC; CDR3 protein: CASKNPSGTYEQYF
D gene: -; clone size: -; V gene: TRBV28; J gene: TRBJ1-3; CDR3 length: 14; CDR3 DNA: TGTGCCAGCAGTTTAGAGGCAGGCCGAGGCACCATATATTTT; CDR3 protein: CASSLEAGRGTIYF
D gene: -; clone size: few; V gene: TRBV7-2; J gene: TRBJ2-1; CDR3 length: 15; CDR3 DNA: TGTGCCAGCAGCCGGAGGACAGCAAGGGGCCATGAGCAGTTCTTC; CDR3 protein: CASSRRTARGHEQFF
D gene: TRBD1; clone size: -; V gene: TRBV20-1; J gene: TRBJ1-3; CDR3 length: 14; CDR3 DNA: TGCAGTGCTGATACAGGGGGCTCTGGAAACACCATATATTTT; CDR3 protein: CSADTGGSGNTIYF
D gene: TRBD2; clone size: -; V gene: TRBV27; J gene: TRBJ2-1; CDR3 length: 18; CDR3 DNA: TGTGCCAGCAGTTCTAGGACTAGCGGGAGGCCGTCCTACAATGAGCAGTTCTTC; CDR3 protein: CASSSRTSGRPSYNEQFF
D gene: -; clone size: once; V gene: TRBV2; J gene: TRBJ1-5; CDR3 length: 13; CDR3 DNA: TGTGCCAGCAGGGCAGGGTGGGTGCAGCCCCAGCATTTT; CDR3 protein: CASRAGWVQPQHF
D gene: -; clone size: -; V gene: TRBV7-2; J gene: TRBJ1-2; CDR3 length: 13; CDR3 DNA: TGTGCCAGCAAAGGGCGGCCTAGCTATGGCTACACCTTC; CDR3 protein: CASKGRPSYGYTF
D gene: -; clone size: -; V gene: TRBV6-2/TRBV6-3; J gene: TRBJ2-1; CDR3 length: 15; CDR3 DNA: TGTGCCAGCAGTATTACAGGGAGCTCCTACAATGAGCAGTTCTTC; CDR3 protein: CASSITGSSYNEQFF
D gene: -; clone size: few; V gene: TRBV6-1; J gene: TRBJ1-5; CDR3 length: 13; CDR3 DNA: TGTGCCAGCAGTGAAATGGTAGGGCAGCCCCAGCATTTT; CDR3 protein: CASSEMVGQPQHF
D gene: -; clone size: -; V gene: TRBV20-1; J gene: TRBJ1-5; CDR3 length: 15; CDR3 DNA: TGCAGTGCTAGCTGGGGGTGGGGAACCAATCAGCCCCAGCATTTT; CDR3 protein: CSASWGWGTNQPQHF
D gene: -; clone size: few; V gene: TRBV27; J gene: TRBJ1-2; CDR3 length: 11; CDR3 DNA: TGTGCCAGCAGTGGGAATTATGGCTACACCTTC; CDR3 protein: CASSGNYGYTF
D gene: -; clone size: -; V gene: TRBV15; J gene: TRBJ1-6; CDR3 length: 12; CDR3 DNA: TGTGCCACCAGTTCTCAAAATTCACCCCTCCACTTT; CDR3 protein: CATSSQNSPLHF
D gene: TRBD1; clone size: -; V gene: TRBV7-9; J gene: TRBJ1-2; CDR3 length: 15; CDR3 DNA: TGTGCCAGCAGCCTGGAAATACAGGGGTCTAGAGGCTACACCTTC; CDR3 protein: CASSLEIQGSRGYTF
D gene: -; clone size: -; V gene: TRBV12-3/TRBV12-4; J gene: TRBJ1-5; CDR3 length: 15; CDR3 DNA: TGTGCCAGCAGCTTCGTAGGGGCGGGCAATCAGCCCCAGCATTTT; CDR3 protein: CASSFVGAGNQPQHF
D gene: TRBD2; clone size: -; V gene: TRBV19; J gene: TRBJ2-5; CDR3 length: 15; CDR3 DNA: TGTGCCAGTAGTCGGACTAGCGCCAACGAAGAGACCCAGTACTTC; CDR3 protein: CASSRTSANEETQYF
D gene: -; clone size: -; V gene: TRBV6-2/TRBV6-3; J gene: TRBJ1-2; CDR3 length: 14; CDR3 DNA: TGTGCCAGCAGTTACCTGGAGGACCTTTATGGCTACACCTTC; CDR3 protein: CASSYLEDLYGYTF
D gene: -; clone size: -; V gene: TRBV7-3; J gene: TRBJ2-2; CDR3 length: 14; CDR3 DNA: TGTGCCAGCAGCTTAAAACCTACCACCGGGGAGCTGTTTTTT; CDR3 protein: CASSLKPTTGELFF
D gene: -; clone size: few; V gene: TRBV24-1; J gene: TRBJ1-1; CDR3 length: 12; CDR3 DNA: TGTGCCACCAGTGATGAGGGGACTGAAGCTTTCTTT; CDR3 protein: CATSDEGTEAFF
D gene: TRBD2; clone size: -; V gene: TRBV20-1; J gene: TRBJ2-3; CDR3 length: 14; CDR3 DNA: TGCAGTGCTAGACTAGCGGGAGGCGCAGATACGCAGTATTTT; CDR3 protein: CSARLAGGADTQYF